This note documents a single T cell receptor (beta chain) sequence. Antigen unknown. The entry originates in a study of CD8+ T cells in alopecia areata. Overall study results and limits: Tissue-resident alphabeta T cells belonging to normal skin likewise get sequenced within scalp specimens.

Regarding treatment: oral pan-JAK inhibitor, 5-10 mg twice daily. Following RNA extraction, reverse transcription yielded cDNA that acted as the sequencing template. Generated by immunoSEQ multiplex PCR, the TCRdb table keeps only in-frame clones and is missing some. Among about 190,000 clones listed, around 60% were seen once. Germline V gene lookup returns CDR1 LNHNV and CDR2 YYDKDF (reference sequence). CDR3 size: 14 residues. The V gene end was trimmed by 8 bases and the J gene end by 5 bases; junction bases not matched to a gene: 8. The specimen comprised CD4+ T cells sorted from blood, sampled at week 4, from a patient treated with tofacitinib. This TCR derives from a human donor with alopecia areata. This sequence joins TRBV15 and TRBJ1-2; 10 nucleotides align to TRBD1. The CDR3 spells CATSGTGDSYGYTF. The CDR3 coding sequence is TGTGCCACCTCCGGGACAGGGGATTCATATGGCTACACCTTC.